These T cell receptor beta chains were read from a single sample in a study of OX40 agonist ivuxolimab in advanced cancers. Measured with immunoSEQ multiplex PCR; TCRdb has only the in-frame clones, and not every one. This sample yields some 46,000 clones, of which about 93% are seen a single time; approximately 9.9% belongs to the top ten. The sample in question was CD4+ or CD8+ T cells sorted from blood, obtained in a trial of the OX40 agonist ivuxolimab. The receptors originated from an adult with an advanced solid tumor such as melanoma, head and neck, liver or kidney cancer. Each CDR3 is given with its conserved first and last residue. The D gene is left open where the match is weak. A row's size may be missing; if present it is once, few, many or a size class.

v_gene	d_gene	j_gene	abundance	CDR3aa	CDR3nt
TRBV11-2	.	TRBJ2-7	.	CASRAVHFYEQYF	TGTGCCAGCAGGGCAGTTCATTTCTACGAGCAGTACTTC
TRBV4-3	.	TRBJ1-3	.	CASSQDTGPAGNTIYF	TGCGCCAGCAGCCAAGATACAGGGCCAGCTGGAAACACCATATATTTT
TRBV11-3	.	TRBJ2-1	once	CASSFSSYNEQFF	TGTGCCAGCAGCTTTAGCTCCTACAATGAGCAGTTCTTC
TRBV11-1	.	TRBJ1-4	.	CASSLRAVNEKLFF	TGTGCCAGCAGCTTAAGGGCGGTTAATGAAAAACTGTTTTTT
TRBV7-9	TRBD1	TRBJ2-2	.	CASSFRQGSARELFF	TGTGCCAGCAGCTTTCGACAGGGGTCAGCCAGGGAGCTGTTTTTT
TRBV5-6	TRBD1	TRBJ2-2	.	CASSPDRTGELFF	TGTGCCAGCAGCCCGGACAGGACCGGGGAGCTGTTTTTT
TRBV7-9	TRBD1	TRBJ1-1	.	CASSPDYRGMNTEAFF	TGTGCCAGCAGCCCAGATTACAGGGGTATGAACACTGAAGCTTTCTTT
TRBV5-6	.	TRBJ2-3	.	CASSPVSRYDTQYF	TGTGCCAGCAGCCCAGTCTCTAGGTATGATACGCAGTATTTT
TRBV5-6	TRBD1	TRBJ1-4	.	CASVASGTGHEKLFF	TGTGCCAGCGTTGCTTCTGGGACAGGGCATGAAAAACTGTTTTTT
TRBV6-6	.	TRBJ2-5	.	CASSYGLEETQYF	TGTGCCAGCAGTTACGGCCTGGAAGAGACCCAGTACTTC
TRBV28	TRBD1	TRBJ1-2	.	CASSPIGTGYGYTF	TGTGCCAGCAGTCCCATCGGGACAGGATATGGCTACACCTTC
TRBV4-3	TRBD2	TRBJ2-7	.	CASSQLAGGSYEQYF	TGCGCCAGCAGCCAGCTGGCGGGAGGGTCCTACGAGCAGTACTTC
TRBV11-3	TRBD1	TRBJ1-2	.	CASSSPGTADGYTF	TGTGCCAGCAGCTCACCAGGGACAGCTGACGGCTACACCTTC
TRBV28	TRBD2	TRBJ2-5	.	CASRANGLAGGDEETQYF	TGTGCCAGCAGGGCAAATGGGCTAGCGGGAGGGGACGAAGAGACCCAGTACTTC
TRBV7-7	.	TRBJ2-2	.	CASSSGHPRAGELFF	TGTGCTAGCAGCTCTGGACACCCCCGGGCCGGGGAGCTGTTTTTT
TRBV5-5	TRBD1	TRBJ1-2	.	CASSFRDREIYGYTF	TGTGCCAGCAGCTTCCGGGACAGGGAAATCTATGGCTACACCTTC
TRBV2	TRBD2	TRBJ2-1	.	CASLQSSGRYNEQFF	TGTGCCAGCCTACAATCTAGCGGGCGATACAATGAGCAGTTCTTC
TRBV6-6	.	TRBJ2-7	.	CASRDVRSGAFYEQYF	TGTGCCAGCAGGGACGTAAGAAGCGGAGCTTTCTACGAGCAGTACTTC
TRBV10-3	TRBD2	TRBJ2-1	.	CAISESLAGPPGGEQFF	TGTGCCATCAGTGAGTCCCTAGCGGGACCCCCCGGGGGGGAGCAGTTCTTC
TRBV7-9	.	TRBJ2-1	.	CASSLTGNSYNEQFF	TGTGCCAGCAGCTTAACTGGGAATTCTTACAATGAGCAGTTCTTC
TRBV7-9	.	TRBJ2-2	.	CASSLGQGTNTGELFF	TGTGCCAGCAGCTTGGGCCAGGGTACGAACACCGGGGAGCTGTTTTTT
TRBV5-6	.	TRBJ2-7	once	CASSQSQGNLDEQYF	TGTGCCAGCAGCCAATCACAGGGTAATCTTGACGAGCAGTACTTC
TRBV11-2	TRBD1	TRBJ1-4	once	CASSWTGYNEKLFF	TGTGCCAGCAGTTGGACAGGTTATAATGAAAAACTGTTTTTT
TRBV7-9	.	TRBJ2-6	.	CASRPGSSGANVLTF	TGTGCCAGCAGACCAGGGTCGTCTGGGGCCAACGTCCTGACTTTC
TRBV28	.	TRBJ2-5	.	CASSLNLGGRAGETQYF	TGTGCCAGCAGTTTGAATCTAGGGGGGAGGGCCGGAGAGACCCAGTACTTC
TRBV12-5	TRBD1	TRBJ2-5	.	CASSPGTGGGETQYF	TGTGCTAGTTCTCCCGGGACAGGGGGCGGAGAGACCCAGTACTTC
TRBV11-2	TRBD1	TRBJ1-2	.	CASSTPGQGDGYTF	TGTGCCAGCAGCACCCCGGGACAGGGTGACGGCTACACCTTC
TRBV12-5	.	TRBJ2-3	.	CASGGSGVGDTQYF	TGTGCTAGTGGAGGTTCGGGAGTAGGAGATACGCAGTATTTT
TRBV27	TRBD2	TRBJ2-2	.	CASSYPGLAGGTLFF	TGTGCCAGCAGTTATCCGGGACTAGCGGGTGGTACGCTGTTTTTT
TRBV6-5	.	TRBJ2-3	.	CASRTQTDTQYF	TGTGCCAGCAGGACCCAGACAGATACGCAGTATTTT
TRBV9	TRBD2	TRBJ2-3	.	CASSGSTSGRDTDTQYF	TGTGCCAGCAGCGGCTCGACTAGCGGGAGGGACACAGATACGCAGTATTTT
TRBV7-2	.	TRBJ2-4	.	CASSRPYGRDKNIQYF	TGTGCCAGCAGCCGTCCATACGGCCGGGACAAAAACATTCAGTACTTC
TRBV7-9	.	TRBJ1-3	.	CASSLGTRNTIYF	TGTGCCAGCAGCTTAGGTACCCGAAACACCATATATTTT
TRBV9	.	TRBJ1-1	.	CASSPTRSESFF	TGTGCCAGCAGCCCAACGCGTTCTGAGTCTTTCTTT
TRBV28	TRBD1	TRBJ1-2	.	CATFPTGTNYGYTF	TGTGCCACATTCCCGACAGGGACCAACTATGGCTACACCTTC
TRBV27	.	TRBJ2-5	.	CASSFGGNQETQYF	TGTGCCAGCAGTTTTGGGGGGAACCAAGAGACCCAGTACTTC
TRBV4-3	.	TRBJ2-7	.	CASSQRGPSYEQYF	TGCGCCAGCAGCCAACGCGGACCCTCCTACGAGCAGTACTTC
TRBV18	TRBD1	TRBJ1-5	.	CASSPPGRGSRNQPQHF	TGTGCCAGCTCACCACCGGGCAGGGGGTCGCGCAATCAGCCCCAGCATTTT
TRBV5-1	.	TRBJ2-2	once	CASSLRPGELFF	TGCGCCAGCAGCTTAAGACCCGGGGAGCTGTTTTTT
TRBV7-6	TRBD1	TRBJ2-1	once	CASSLYGTGSYNEQFF	TGTGCCAGCAGCCTGTATGGGACAGGTTCCTACAATGAGCAGTTCTTC
TRBV9	.	TRBJ2-1	.	CASSAPDWEQFF	TGTGCCAGCAGCGCCCCAGACTGGGAGCAGTTCTTC
TRBV4-1	.	TRBJ2-1	.	CASSQRVQGLSYNEQFF	TGCGCCAGCAGCCAAAGGGTACAGGGCCTCTCCTACAATGAGCAGTTCTTC
TRBV4-1	TRBD2	TRBJ2-1	.	CASSRSGAGGDNEQFF	TGCGCCAGCAGCCGAAGTGGCGCGGGAGGGGACAATGAGCAGTTCTTC
TRBV4-3	.	TRBJ1-2	.	CASSQEENDRIYGYTF	TGCGCCAGCAGCCAAGAAGAGAATGACAGAATTTATGGCTACACCTTC
TRBV27	TRBD1	TRBJ2-7	.	CASSLGQAPYEQYF	TGTGCCAGCAGTTTGGGACAGGCTCCCTACGAGCAGTACTTC
TRBV9	.	TRBJ2-6	.	CASSVGGGLGANVLTF	TGTGCCAGCAGCGTAGGCGGAGGGCTCGGGGCCAACGTCCTGACTTTC
TRBV5-6	.	TRBJ2-2	.	CASSLGWGRGGDTGELFF	TGTGCCAGCAGCTTGGGATGGGGCCGCGGGGGCGACACCGGGGAGCTGTTTTTT
TRBV6-4	TRBD1	TRBJ2-1	.	CASSTGTAKFF	TGTGCCAGCAGTACCGGGACAGCAAAGTTCTTC
TRBV4-3	.	TRBJ2-7	.	CASSQGIAVSYEQYF	TGCGCCAGCAGCCAGGGGATAGCGGTCTCCTACGAGCAGTACTTC